This is a list of T cell receptor beta chains from one sample in a study of shared clonotypes between healthy human individuals. Profiled with immunoSEQ multiplex PCR; TCRdb holds only in-frame clones, not every one. The sample records about 79,000 clones, about 63% being singletons. Sequences were obtained from memory CD8+ T cells sorted from blood. The source is a man aged 25-40 years in good health. Each CDR3 is given with its conserved first and last residue. The D gene is left open where the match is weak. The size entry is marked missing in some rows and otherwise reads once, few, many or a size class.

v_call	j_call	d_call	clone_size	cdr3_aa	cdr3_nt
TRBV11-3	TRBJ2-3	.	.	CASSSRDDTDTQYF	TGTGCCAGCAGCTCCAGGGACGACACAGATACGCAGTATTTT
TRBV10-3	TRBJ2-7	TRBD2	.	CAISVGEGEQYF	TGTGCCATCAGTGTGGGGGAGGGCGAGCAGTACTTC
TRBV14	TRBJ2-7	.	.	CASSQFQEPTNEQYF	TGTGCCAGCAGCCAATTCCAGGAGCCTACGAACGAGCAGTACTTC
TRBV28	TRBJ2-3	.	few	CASSSYIASTDTQYF	TGTGCCAGCAGTTCCTACATTGCTAGCACAGATACGCAGTATTTT
TRBV29-1	TRBJ2-2	.	.	CSAYRDTGELFF	TGCAGCGCCTACAGGGACACCGGGGAGCTGTTTTTT
TRBV2	TRBJ2-3	.	.	CASSDGAVTSTDTQYF	TGTGCCAGCAGTGATGGAGCTGTTACAAGCACAGATACGCAGTATTTT
TRBV7-6	TRBJ2-3	.	.	CASSLVLHSGSTDTQYF	TGTGCCAGCAGCTTAGTTCTCCATAGCGGTAGCACAGATACGCAGTATTTT
TRBV25-1	TRBJ2-5	TRBD1	.	CASSEYPDRGLVTQYF	TGTGCCAGCAGTGAATACCCGGACAGGGGGCTTGTGACCCAGTACTTC
TRBV2	TRBJ1-1	.	.	CASNPPSGGNTEAFF	TGTGCCAGCAACCCTCCGTCCGGGGGGAACACTGAAGCTTTCTTT
TRBV18	TRBJ1-2	.	.	CASSLELNYGYTF	TGTGCCAGCTCACTAGAATTGAACTATGGCTACACCTTC
TRBV11-3	TRBJ1-5	.	.	CASSRGLLGNQPQHF	TGTGCCAGCAGCCGGGGCCTCTTGGGTAATCAGCCCCAGCATTTT
TRBV4-3	TRBJ2-7	.	.	CASSQFWGRLHEQYF	TGCGCCAGCAGCCAATTCTGGGGTCGGTTGCACGAGCAGTACTTC
TRBV7-9	TRBJ2-1	TRBD2	.	CASSRSGNNNEQFF	TGTGCCAGCAGCAGGAGCGGGAACAACAATGAGCAGTTCTTC
TRBV6-1	TRBJ2-7	.	.	CASSDHAPLEQYF	TGTGCCAGCAGTGATCACGCCCCCTTGGAGCAGTACTTC
TRBV4-2	TRBJ2-1	TRBD2	.	CASSQKNPTGGSPEQFF	TGTGCCAGCAGCCAAAAGAATCCTACGGGAGGCAGTCCTGAGCAGTTCTTC
TRBV7-8	TRBJ2-2	.	.	CASSSGTTNTGELFF	TGTGCCAGCAGCTCCGGGACAACGAACACCGGGGAGCTGTTTTTT
TRBV29-1	TRBJ1-3	.	.	CSVDRVPSGNTIYF	TGCAGCGTTGACAGGGTTCCATCTGGAAACACCATATATTTT
TRBV10-3	TRBJ2-7	TRBD1	.	CAISRGSLFYEQYF	TGTGCCATCAGCAGGGGGAGTTTATTCTACGAGCAGTACTTC
TRBV27	TRBJ1-4	.	.	CASSLNGAEEKLFF	TGTGCCAGCAGTTTAAATGGGGCAGAGGAAAAACTGTTTTTT
TRBV10-1	TRBJ2-5	.	.	CASSARVGETQYF	TGCGCCAGCAGTGCGAGGGTTGGAGAGACCCAGTACTTC
TRBV6-4	TRBJ2-3	.	few	CASSDSQGSTDTQYF	TGTGCCAGCAGTGACTCCCAGGGTTCCACAGATACGCAGTATTTT
TRBV25-1	TRBJ2-1	TRBD2	.	CASTELAGVEQFF	TGTGCCAGCACCGAACTAGCGGGAGTTGAGCAGTTCTTC
TRBV21-1	TRBJ2-1	.	.	CASRAVGSSASSYNEQFF	TGTGCCAGCAGGGCAGTGGGGTCTTCCGCGAGCTCCTACAATGAGCAGTTCTTC
TRBV6-5	TRBJ2-1	.	.	CASRSGSSYNEQFF	TGTGCCAGCAGAAGTGGGAGCTCCTACAATGAGCAGTTCTTC
TRBV2	TRBJ2-1	TRBD2	.	CASSEWTSSYNEQFF	TGTGCCAGCAGTGAATGGACTAGCTCCTACAATGAGCAGTTCTTC
TRBV10-3	TRBJ1-1	.	.	CAIKGYGDAKTEAFF	TGTGCCATCAAAGGGTACGGGGACGCCAAAACTGAAGCTTTCTTT
TRBV7-2	TRBJ2-1	TRBD2	many	CASSLAPRGGDEQFF	TGTGCCAGCAGCTTAGCTCCTCGCGGGGGTGATGAGCAGTTCTTC
TRBV18	TRBJ1-2	.	.	CASSPPSQLNYGYTF	TGTGCCAGCTCACCACCGTCCCAGTTAAACTATGGCTACACCTTC
TRBV27	TRBJ1-2	.	.	CASSKSKLYGYTF	TGTGCCAGCAGTAAGAGCAAACTCTATGGCTACACCTTC
TRBV6-1	TRBJ2-3	.	few	CASSESQGSTDTQYF	TGTGCCAGCAGTGAATCCCAGGGGAGCACAGATACGCAGTATTTT
TRBV5-1	TRBJ1-1	.	.	CASSLGVLGDEAFF	TGCGCCAGCAGCTTGGGGGTCTTGGGGGATGAAGCTTTCTTT
TRBV7-9	TRBJ2-7	.	.	CASSSEDLNEQYF	TGTGCCAGCAGCTCGGAGGACTTGAACGAGCAGTACTTC
TRBV7-9	TRBJ2-6	TRBD1	.	CASSLGGQGLFSGANVLTF	TGTGCCAGCAGCTTAGGGGGACAGGGATTGTTCTCTGGGGCCAACGTCCTGACTTTC
TRBV14	TRBJ2-1	TRBD2	once	CASSQDSGSYNEQFF	TGTGCCAGCAGCCAAGATAGCGGGAGTTACAATGAGCAGTTCTTC
TRBV4-3	TRBJ1-1	.	few	CASSPLGDGEAFF	TGCGCCAGCAGCCCCCTGGGGGACGGAGAAGCTTTCTTT
TRBV6-6	TRBJ1-5	.	few	CASTYMNSNQPQHF	TGTGCCAGCACCTACATGAATAGCAATCAGCCCCAGCATTTT
TRBV4-3	TRBJ2-5	.	.	CASSQGGGIRETQYF	TGCGCCAGCAGCCAAGGTGGGGGGATTCGAGAGACCCAGTACTTC
TRBV6-4	TRBJ2-3	.	once	CASSEEGQADTQYF	TGTGCCAGCAGTGAAGAGGGGCAGGCAGATACGCAGTATTTT
TRBV28	TRBJ2-2	.	.	CASSLETRIWELFF	TGTGCCAGCAGTTTAGAGACCCGGATCTGGGAGCTGTTTTTT
TRBV10-3	TRBJ2-7	TRBD1	.	CAIGQGNYEQYF	TGTGCCATCGGACAGGGAAACTACGAGCAGTACTTC
TRBV4-3	TRBJ2-1	.	medium-sized	CASSQGVSGSYNEQFF	TGCGCCAGCAGCCAAGGTGTAAGCGGTTCCTACAATGAGCAGTTCTTC
TRBV11-2	TRBJ2-1	TRBD1	.	CASSLGTGESYNEQFF	TGTGCCAGCAGCTTAGGGACAGGGGAGTCCTACAATGAGCAGTTCTTC
TRBV5-1	TRBJ2-5	TRBD2	.	CASSLGVAGIQETQYF	TGCGCCAGCAGCTTGGGGGTAGCGGGAATACAAGAGACCCAGTACTTC
TRBV7-8	TRBJ2-5	.	once	CASSLAEQQETQYF	TGTGCCAGCAGCTTAGCGGAGCAACAAGAGACCCAGTACTTC
TRBV7-3	TRBJ2-1	.	.	CASSLLGDSYNEQFF	TGTGCCAGCAGCCTTTTGGGGGACTCCTACAATGAGCAGTTCTTC
TRBV7-9	TRBJ1-1	.	few	CASSLTLPGATEAFF	TGTGCCAGCAGCTTAACCCTTCCAGGGGCGACTGAAGCTTTCTTT
TRBV5-4	TRBJ2-7	TRBD2	.	CASSLWGRALFYEQYF	TGTGCCAGCAGCTTGTGGGGGAGGGCCCTTTTCTACGAGCAGTACTTC
TRBV18	TRBJ2-3	TRBD2	.	CASSPPLGWVAGGSDTQYF	TGTGCCAGCTCACCACCCCTCGGATGGGTAGCGGGAGGTTCAGATACGCAGTATTTT
TRBV6-6	TRBJ2-1	.	few	CASSYSREVRENEQFF	TGTGCCAGCAGTTACTCTCGAGAGGTTCGGGAAAATGAGCAGTTCTTC
TRBV14	TRBJ2-7	.	few	CASSQDNYEQYF	TGTGCCAGCAGCCAAGACAACTACGAGCAGTACTTC
TRBV2	TRBJ2-7	TRBD1	.	CASSESTGTGWNEQYF	TGTGCCAGCAGTGAATCTACCGGGACAGGGTGGAACGAGCAGTACTTC
TRBV18	TRBJ1-1	.	few	CASSPVAVGGTEAFF	TGTGCCAGCTCACCTGTAGCCGTGGGGGGCACTGAAGCTTTCTTT